The sequence of this TCR beta chain was determined in a study of human T cells and chemical hapten exposure. Findings and limits, study-wide: It was expanded TCRs that formed significantly more large CDR3 similarity clusters than controls did.

Trimming cost V 2 bases and J 4 bases; bases outside gene matches: 3. CDR3 size: 15 residues. The V gene's germline CDR1 is MDHEN and CDR2 SYDVKM. Of note for this clonotype: Its antigen is undetermined.

As to time point: patch test 2, 6 weeks after DPC sensitization. This sample's treatment: therapeutic diphenylcyclopropenone sensitization with weekly scalp DPC. Whole blood that had not been fractionated was the source of extracted total RNA. What the library attached to individual cDNA molecules were unique molecular identifiers. Original analysis: The median was around 89,000 TCRs per sample, ranging about 20,000 to 690,600. One entry per CDR3 protein results from TCRdb running MiXCR on the RACE reads. Clone size and V and J calls follow TCRdb, not the original study. The sample lists about 350,000 distinct CDR3 sequences; just under 6.5% were seen once.

This specimen consisted of whole blood, obtained in connection with sensitization to the hapten diphenylcyclopropenone (DPC). This sequence originates from a woman aged 18-35 years with alopecia areata. Some clones in this sample may be carry-over from other donors' samples. The J gene is TRBJ1-3, the V gene TRBV28, with 9 bases fitting TRBD1. The CDR3 loop reads CASSLGDRDGNTIYF. The CDR3 region has the DNA TGTGCCAGCAGTTTAGGGGACAGGGACGGAAACACCATATATTTT. The full variable domain, with the rest looked up from reference TRBV28 and TRBJ1-3, is DVKVTQSSRYLVKRTGEKVFLECVQDMDHENMFWYRQDPGLGLRLIYFSYDVKMKEKGDIPEGYSVSREKKERFSLILESASTNQTSMYLCASSLGDRDGNTIYFGEGSWLTVV.